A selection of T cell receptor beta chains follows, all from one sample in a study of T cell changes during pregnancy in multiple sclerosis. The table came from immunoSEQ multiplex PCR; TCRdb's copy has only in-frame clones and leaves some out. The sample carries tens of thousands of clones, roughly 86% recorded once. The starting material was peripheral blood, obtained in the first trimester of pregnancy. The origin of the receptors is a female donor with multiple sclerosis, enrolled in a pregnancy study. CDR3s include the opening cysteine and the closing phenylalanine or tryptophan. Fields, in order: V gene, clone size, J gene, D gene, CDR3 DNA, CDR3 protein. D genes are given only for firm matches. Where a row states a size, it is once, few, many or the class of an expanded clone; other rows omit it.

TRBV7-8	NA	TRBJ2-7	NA	TGTGCCAGCACCATGAGGGACTCCGCCTACGAGCAGTACTTC	CASTMRDSAYEQYF
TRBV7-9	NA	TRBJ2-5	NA	TGTGCCAGCAGCCCAGGGAAAGGGATACAAGAGACCCAGTACTTC	CASSPGKGIQETQYF
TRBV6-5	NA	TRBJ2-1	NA	TGTGCCAGCAGTTACTCGGCTGCGGATGAGCAGTTCTTC	CASSYSAADEQFF
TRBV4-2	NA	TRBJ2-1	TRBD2	TGTGCCAGCAGCCAAGAGTTTCAAGCGGGAGGGAGCGAGCAGTTCTTC	CASSQEFQAGGSEQFF
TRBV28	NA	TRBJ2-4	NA	TGTGCCAGCAGTTTGGATATCAGGGGAAGAGAAGGCAAAAACATTCAGTACTTC	CASSLDIRGREGKNIQYF
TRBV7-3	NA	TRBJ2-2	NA	TGTGCCAGCAGCTCTCCTAACACCGGGGAGCTGTTTTTT	CASSSPNTGELFF
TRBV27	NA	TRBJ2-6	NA	TGTGCCAGCACTCTCTACGGGTCTGGGGCCAACGTCCTGACTTTC	CASTLYGSGANVLTF
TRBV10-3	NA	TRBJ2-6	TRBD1	TGTGCCATCAGACAGGGGGTTGGGGCCAACGTCCTGACTTTC	CAIRQGVGANVLTF
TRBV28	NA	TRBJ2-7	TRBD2	TGTGCCAGCAGTAGACTAGCGGGAGCCCCCTACGAGCAGTACTTC	CASSRLAGAPYEQYF
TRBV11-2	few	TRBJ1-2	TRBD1	TGTGCCAGCAGCTCCGGGACAGGGTTAGGCTACACCTTC	CASSSGTGLGYTF
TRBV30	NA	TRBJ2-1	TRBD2	TGTGCCTGGAGTGTACATCGAGCGGGGAGCTCCTACAATGAGCAGTTCTTC	CAWSVHRAGSSYNEQFF
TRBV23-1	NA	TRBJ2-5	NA	TGCGCCAGCACCCCAATTAGACAGGAGAAAAGGGGACAAGAGACCCAGTACTTC	CASTPIRQEKRGQETQYF
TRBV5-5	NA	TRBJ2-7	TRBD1	TGTGCCAGCAGCTCTCCCGACAGGGTCGTGTACGAGCAGTACTTC	CASSSPDRVVYEQYF
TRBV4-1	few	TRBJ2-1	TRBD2	TGCGCCAGCAGCCGGGGCGGGAGGGATAATGAGCAGTTCTTC	CASSRGGRDNEQFF
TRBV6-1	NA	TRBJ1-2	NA	TGTGCCAGCAGTGACAGGGTTGGGGGCTACACCTTC	CASSDRVGGYTF
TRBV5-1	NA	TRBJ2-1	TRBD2	TGCGCCAGCAGCTTTGGGACTAGCGGGAGGGCCTCGGTTTCTGAGCAGTTCTTC	CASSFGTSGRASVSEQFF
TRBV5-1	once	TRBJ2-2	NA	TGCGCCAGCAGCCCAGATCCCGCGAACACCGGGGAGCTGTTTTTT	CASSPDPANTGELFF
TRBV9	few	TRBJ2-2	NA	TGTGCCAGCAGCGAGGGGGCCGGGGAGCTGTTTTTT	CASSEGAGELFF
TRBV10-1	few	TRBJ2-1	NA	TGCGCCAGCAGTGAGTCGACACTAGGCCCTTATGGTGAGCAGTTCTTC	CASSESTLGPYGEQFF
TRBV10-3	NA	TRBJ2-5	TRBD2	TGTGCCATCAGTGACAGCGGGAGAGAGACCCAGTACTTC	CAISDSGRETQYF
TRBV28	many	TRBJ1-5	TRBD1	TGTGCCAGCAGTTTGGGGACAGGGGTCGCCTTTAGCAATCAGCCCCAGCATTTT	CASSLGTGVAFSNQPQHF
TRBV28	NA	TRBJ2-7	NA	TGTGCCAGCAGCCTCCCCGGACTTTTCTACGAGCAGTACTTC	CASSLPGLFYEQYF
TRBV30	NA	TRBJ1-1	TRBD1	TGTGCCTGGAGTTTGGCGTGGACAGGGGACACTGAAGCTTTCTTT	CAWSLAWTGDTEAFF
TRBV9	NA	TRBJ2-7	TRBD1	TGTGCCAGCAGCGCGGGACAGGTCCCCTACGAGCAGTACTTC	CASSAGQVPYEQYF
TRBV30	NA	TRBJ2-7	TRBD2	TGTGCCTGGAGTGTACAAACAAGGAGCGGGAGGTACCACGAGCAGTACTTC	CAWSVQTRSGRYHEQYF
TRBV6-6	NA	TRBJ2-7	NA	TGTGCCAGCAGTTACTCGGCGGTGGGTTTAGCCTACGAGCAGTACTTC	CASSYSAVGLAYEQYF
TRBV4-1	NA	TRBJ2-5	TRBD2	TGCGCCAGCAGCCAGGGACTAGCGGGAGCAGAGACCCAGTACTTC	CASSQGLAGAETQYF
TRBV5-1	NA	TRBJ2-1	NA	TGCGCCAGCCTGGGGGGGCGGTGGTACAATGAGCAGTTCTTC	CASLGGRWYNEQFF
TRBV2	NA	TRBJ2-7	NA	TGTGCCAGCAGCCGGGACTTGTCCTACGAGCAGTACTTC	CASSRDLSYEQYF
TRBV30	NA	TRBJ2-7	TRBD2	TGTGCCTGGGATGAGCGGGAAGGGCCCATCGAGCAGTACTTC	CAWDEREGPIEQYF
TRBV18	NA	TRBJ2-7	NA	TGTGCCAGTAGAGGGGGAGGGGATGGCGAGCAGTACTTC	CASRGGGDGEQYF
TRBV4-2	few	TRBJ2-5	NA	TGTGCCAGCAGCCAAGTTGGGGGGGCCAGGGAAGAGACCCAGTACTTC	CASSQVGGAREETQYF
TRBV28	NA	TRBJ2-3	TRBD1	TGTGCCAGCAGTTCCACCGCCCCGGGACAGAGCACAGATACGCAGTATTTT	CASSSTAPGQSTDTQYF
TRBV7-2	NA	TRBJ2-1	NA	TGTGCCAGCAGCCGTATGGGGAGAGGATCCAATGAGCAGTTCTTC	CASSRMGRGSNEQFF
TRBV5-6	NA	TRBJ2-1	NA	TGTGCCAGCAGCTTGGCCGGAGGGGGGGGCTACAATGAGCAGTTCTTC	CASSLAGGGGYNEQFF
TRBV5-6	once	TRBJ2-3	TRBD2	TGTGCCAGCAGCCGGGCCAGCGGGAGAAGCACAGATACGCAGTATTTT	CASSRASGRSTDTQYF
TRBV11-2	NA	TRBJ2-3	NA	TGTGCCAGCAGCTTAGTCGGACAGAGCACAGATACGCAGTATTTT	CASSLVGQSTDTQYF
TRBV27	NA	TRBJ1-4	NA	TGTGCCAGCAGTTTTGGAGTAGGATCTAATGAAAAACTGTTTTTT	CASSFGVGSNEKLFF
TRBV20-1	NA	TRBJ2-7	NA	TGCAGTGCTAGAGACAGGGGAATCGAGTACTTC	CSARDRGIEYF
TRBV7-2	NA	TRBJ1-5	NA	TGTGCCAGCAGCCCTAGATATAGCAATCAGCCCCAGCATTTT	CASSPRYSNQPQHF
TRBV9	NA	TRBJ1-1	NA	TGTGCCAGCAGCGCACTAGGACAGCTGAACACTGAAGCTTTCTTT	CASSALGQLNTEAFF
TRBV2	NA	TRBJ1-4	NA	TGTGCCAGCAGCCCGGACCACCCTAGGGAGGAAAAACTGTTTTTT	CASSPDHPREEKLFF
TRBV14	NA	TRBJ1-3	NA	TGTGCCAGCAGCCTCTTATCTGGAAACACCATATATTTT	CASSLLSGNTIYF
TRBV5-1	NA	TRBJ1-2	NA	TGCGCCAGCAGCTTGGAGGGGAAGACCTACTATGGCTACACCTTC	CASSLEGKTYYGYTF
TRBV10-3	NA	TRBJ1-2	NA	TGTGCCATCAGTGACTGGCGCGCGGGGTATCATGGCTACACCTTC	CAISDWRAGYHGYTF
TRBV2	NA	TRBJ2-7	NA	TGTGCCAGCAGGCAAAACAGGGTCCACTCCTACGAGCAGTACTTC	CASRQNRVHSYEQYF
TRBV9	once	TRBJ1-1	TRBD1	TGTGCCAGCAGCGCAGAGGACAGGGGACGCACTGAAGCTTTCTTT	CASSAEDRGRTEAFF
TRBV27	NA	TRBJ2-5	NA	TGTGCCAGCAGTTTAAACCAGTTACAAGAGACCCAGTACTTC	CASSLNQLQETQYF
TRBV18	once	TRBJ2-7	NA	TGTGCCAGCTCGACAGGACTCCTCTCCTACGAGCAGTACTTC	CASSTGLLSYEQYF
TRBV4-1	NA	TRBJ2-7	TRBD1	TGCGCCAGCAGCCCCTGGGGCTCGGGGACAGGGACTTTGGGCGAGCAGTACTTC	CASSPWGSGTGTLGEQYF
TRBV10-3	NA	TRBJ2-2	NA	TGTGCCATCCGGACTGAGAACACCGGGGAGCTGTTTTTT	CAIRTENTGELFF
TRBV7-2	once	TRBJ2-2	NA	TGTGCCAGCAGCTTACAAAGGGGTTGGTATGGCGGGGAGCTGTTTTTT	CASSLQRGWYGGELFF
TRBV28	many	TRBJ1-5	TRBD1	TGTGCCAGCAGTTCCCAGGGACAGACGAGCAATCAGCCCCAGCATTTT	CASSSQGQTSNQPQHF